This entry lists 8 T cell receptor beta chains sequenced from one sample in a study of shared clonotypes between healthy human individuals. CD45RO-negative, CCR7-positively selected cells formed the naive CD8 fraction, excluding terminally differentiated effector memory CD45RA+ cells. Sequencing used immunoSEQ multiplex PCR; TCRdb keeps in-frame clones, though not all of them. The data hold under 1 million clones, with roughly 96% observed a single time. Specimen: naive CD8+ T cells sorted from blood. These receptors all stem from a man aged 30 to 45 in good health.

The gene calls are TRBV9 and TRBJ2-7, with D possibly TRBD2 on 6 matching bases. Trimming shortened V by 0 bases and J by 1 base, and 11 bases separated the two germline ends. Looked up from germline, CDR1 is SGDLS and CDR2 is YYNGEE. There are 15 residues in the CDR3. CDR3 bases: TGTGCCAGCAGCGTAGCCGGGACTGGGTCCTACGAGCAGTACTTC. It specifies CASSVAGTGSYEQYF.

Only one count was recorded for this clone. V and J are TRBV6-6 and TRBJ2-7; 7 bases align to TRBD2. From germline, CDR1 is MNHNY and CDR2 SVGAGI (reference sequence). With V trimmed by 6 bases and J by 1 base, 9 bases remained unmatched. The length of the CDR3 is 15 residues. The CDR3 bases are TGTGCCAGCAGACCCCGGGGGGAGGGATCCTACGAGCAGTACTTC. It encodes CASRPRGEGSYEQYF.

The J gene is TRBJ2-5, the V gene TRBV7-9; perhaps TRBD1 as D (5 bases). Germline V lookup: CDR1 SEHNR, CDR2 FQNEAQ (reference sequence). V was clipped by 5 bases and J by 0 bases, with 16 bases between them. This CDR3 has 16 residues. The CDR3, as DNA: TGTGCCAGCAGCCAAATGGTCAGGGCGGACCAAGAGACCCAGTACTTC. Its protein product is CASSQMVRADQETQYF.

The chain employs TRBV29-1 and TRBJ2-5; the D gene could be TRBD1 or TRBD2 (5 bases each). Germline V lookup: CDR1 SQVTM, CDR2 ANQGSEA. Deletions cut 8 bases from V and 3 bases from J, with 16 bases between. The CDR3 has 13 residues. The DNA for the CDR3 is TGCAGCCTCAACCCTTGGGACGAAGAGACCCAGTACTTC. Translating gives CSLNPWDEETQYF.

The chain joins TRBV2 to TRBJ2-7; D is unresolved. CDR3 size: 12 residues. V was clipped by 8 bases and J by 7 bases, with 15 bases between them. Germline CDR1 reads SNHLY; CDR2 reads FYNNEI. In nucleotides, the CDR3 is TGTGCCAGCCGGGCCGGCCCTCGAGAGCAGTACTTC. It translates to CASRAGPREQYF. Using reference TRBV2 and TRBJ2-7 for the parts outside the CDR3, the full variable domain is EPEVTQTPSHQVTQMGQEVILRCVPISNHLYFYWYRQILGQKVEFLVSFYNNEISEKSEIFDDQFSVERPDGSNFTLKIRSTKLEDSAMYFCASRAGPREQYFGPGTRLTVT.

The chain is built from TRBV27 and TRBJ2-7; TRBD2 agrees at 8 bases. The V and J ends lost 4 bases and 1 base, in that order; junction bases with no gene match: 3. The CDR3 extends over 14 amino acids. Germline V gives CDR1 MNHEY, CDR2 SMNVEV (reference sequence). As DNA, the CDR3 is TGTGCCAGCAGTTGGGCTAGCGGGTCCTACGAGCAGTACTTC. It is translated as CASSWASGSYEQYF.

This clone has only one observation. J is TRBJ2-5 and V is TRBV11-2, with unresolved D. Germline CDR1 and CDR2: SGHAT and FQNNGV. With 3 bases removed from V and 5 bases from J, the gap between germline ends came to 13 bases. CDR3 length: 14 residues. The DNA for the CDR3 is TGTGCCAGCAGCTTTAGAGGTGGACCGGAGACCCAGTACTTC. Its protein product is CASSFRGGPETQYF.

This chain connects TRBV2 to TRBJ2-7, with TRBD1 identical over 10 bases. The CDR3 runs 14 residues. The ends lost 10 bases at V and 6 bases at J; junction bases unmatched: 12. CDR1 is SNHLY and CDR2 is FYNNEI in the germline V gene. The CDR3 DNA sequence: TGTGCCACCCCATCCGGGGACAGGGGTAGCGAGCAGTACTTC. Its protein product is CATPSGDRGSEQYF. Full variable domain (remainder filled in from reference TRBV2 and TRBJ2-7): EPEVTQTPSHQVTQMGQEVILRCVPISNHLYFYWYRQILGQKVEFLVSFYNNEISEKSEIFDDQFSVERPDGSNFTLKIRSTKLEDSAMYFCATPSGDRGSEQYFGPGTRLTVT.